This entry describes one TCR beta chain. Profiled with immunoSEQ multiplex PCR; TCRdb holds only in-frame clones, not every one. The repertoire consists of roughly 220,000 clones, with roughly 81% occurring once and the leading ten covering 6.5% to 9%. This sample stems from a study of blood T cell repertoires in COVID-19. Between the trimmed V and J ends, which lost 2 bases and 2 bases, there was a span of 10 bases. CDR1 SGHDT and CDR2 YYEEEE come from the germline V gene. The length of the CDR3 is 15 residues. This TCR derives from a woman aged 80 or over with COVID-19, enrolled during active disease. The sequenced sample consisted of peripheral blood. The rearrangement joins TRBV5-6 to TRBJ2-2; the D is unclear. CDR3 sequence reads: CASSLALFNTGELFF. The CDR3 DNA sequence: TGTGCCAGCAGCTTAGCCTTATTTAACACCGGGGAGCTGTTTTTT.